Listed here is a single T cell receptor (beta chain). The sample originates from a study of control samples from healthy donors and cancer patients. This CDR3 has 15 residues. Germline-derived CDR1 and CDR2 are MGHRA and YSYEKL. Trimming left V 1 base short and J 5 bases short, with 14 bases between. TCRdb's copy holds only in-frame clones and misses some; the assay was immunoSEQ multiplex PCR. The repertoire consists of some 110,000 clones, with over 85% occurring once and the leading ten covering roughly 2.6%. Sequences were obtained from blood. The chain uses TRBV4-1 and TRBJ1-1; no firm D call. The receptor's source is a man aged 25 to 40 in good health. CDR3 amino acids: CASSQAISLRTEAFF. The DNA of the CDR3 is TGCGCCAGCAGCCAAGCTATAAGCTTGAGAACTGAAGCTTTCTTT.